This T cell receptor (beta chain) derives from a study of T cells in Graves' hyperthyroidism and ophthalmopathy. CDR3 size: 15 residues. Per germline, CDR1 SGHDT and CDR2 YYEEEE. Trimming left V 4 bases short and J 3 bases short, with 16 bases between. The table lists this clonotype with many counts. The antigen remains unidentified. Study results and caveats: Before onset, ophthalmopathy was predicted by the model a median approximately 6.7 months earlier.

TCR beta CDR3 sequences were amplified from RNA transcripts. The primer set for the first-round RT-PCR of the TCR CDR3 was HTBI. TCRdb re-called the multiplex PCR reads through MiXCR, storing one row per CDR3 protein. Altogether about 59,000 distinct CDR3 sequences are present, around 50% being singletons, with the ten largest covering more than 3%. Sequences were obtained from blood. The origin of this receptor is a woman aged 55-70 years with Graves' ophthalmopathy. The chain has TRBV5-6 and TRBJ1-2; tentative D call: TRBD1 (5 bases). DNA of the CDR3: TGTGCCAGCAGCCATAGGGGCAGGGAGGACTATGGCTACACCTTC. It is translated as CASSHRGREDYGYTF.